This note documents a single TCR beta chain sequence. The CDR3 is 13 amino acids. Trimming took 5 bases from V and 3 from J; bases not matched to a gene: 3. Germline V CDR1 and CDR2: MDHEN, SYDVKM. Using immunoSEQ multiplex PCR, the repertoire was profiled, and TCRdb retains in-frame clones only, with some absent. The data show 150,000 or so clones, with 88% seen just once and approximately 1.6% held by the top ten. This sample was included in a study of control samples from healthy donors and cancer patients. The TCR sequence derives from a young man in good health. The sample was blood. V and J are TRBV28 and TRBJ2-5; 7 bases map to TRBD1. This CDR3 reads CASSPGQKETQYF. As DNA, the CDR3 is TGTGCCAGCAGTCCGGGACAGAAAGAGACCCAGTACTTC.